Listed below are T cell receptor beta chains from one sample, sequenced in a study of T cell responses to AZD1222 COVID-19 vaccine. The assay was immunoSEQ multiplex PCR, and TCRdb's table has in-frame clones only and misses some. This table holds over 65,000 clones, roughly 89% found once. Sequencing was performed on peripheral blood, taken 28 days after the second AZD1222 dose. The receptors derive from an adult who received the AZD1222 COVID-19 vaccine. Both conserved end residues are part of each CDR3. The D gene is left open where the match is weak. Not every row has a clone size; where given, it reads once, few, many or a size class.

J	D	V	length	size	CDR3	DNA
TRBJ1-3	-	TRBV15	17	-	CATSRDDGQGLRNTIYF	TGTGCCACCAGCAGAGATGATGGGCAGGGGTTGAGAAACACCATATATTTT
TRBJ2-2	TRBD1	TRBV27	19	-	CASSPLLGQGAPNTGELFF	TGTGCCAGCAGTCCCCTTCTGGGACAGGGGGCCCCGAACACCGGGGAGCTGTTTTTT
TRBJ2-2	-	TRBV9	17	-	CASSVVFGGAATGELFF	TGTGCCAGCAGCGTAGTATTTGGGGGGGCTGCGACCGGGGAGCTGTTTTTT
TRBJ1-6	-	TRBV7-9	12	once	CASSDYNSPLHF	TGTGCCAGCTCTGACTATAATTCACCCCTCCACTTT
TRBJ2-7	TRBD2	TRBV30	17	-	CAWSGARLALSSYEQYF	TGTGCCTGGAGTGGGGCCCGACTAGCTTTGAGTAGCTACGAGCAGTACTTC
TRBJ1-2	-	TRBV28	14	-	CASSRTDTVVGYTF	TGTGCCAGCAGCCGGACAGACACCGTAGTTGGCTACACCTTC
TRBJ2-7	-	TRBV7-9	12	-	CASSLGTYEQYF	TGTGCCAGCAGCTTAGGTACCTACGAGCAGTACTTC
TRBJ1-2	-	TRBV27	13	-	CASSTSSNYGYTF	TGTGCCAGCAGTACCTCTTCAAACTATGGCTACACCTTC
TRBJ2-7	-	TRBV28	14	-	CASSGGQSTYEQYF	TGTGCCAGCAGTGGAGGACAGTCTACCTACGAGCAGTACTTC
TRBJ1-1	-	TRBV3-1/TRBV3-2	14	-	CASSQEGAYTEAFF	TGTGCCAGCAGCCAAGAGGGGGCGTATACTGAAGCTTTCTTT
TRBJ1-2	-	TRBV27	14	-	CASSPTGGDYGYTF	TGTGCCAGCAGTCCCACGGGCGGAGACTATGGCTACACCTTC
TRBJ2-2	-	TRBV5-4	14	-	CASSLAGGAGELFF	TGTGCCAGCAGCTTGGCCGGGGGTGCCGGGGAGCTGTTTTTT
TRBJ2-1	-	TRBV6-2/TRBV6-3	14	few	CASSYSTVYNEQFF	TGTGCCAGCAGTTACTCTACGGTCTACAATGAGCAGTTCTTC
TRBJ1-6	-	TRBV21-1	14	-	CASSKGQQSEPLHF	TGTGCCAGCAGCAAAGGACAGCAATCCGAACCCCTCCACTTT
TRBJ2-3	-	TRBV5-6	12	-	CASSLGGNAQYF	TGTGCCAGCAGCTTGGGTGGTAATGCGCAGTATTTT
TRBJ2-5	-	TRBV4-3	16	-	CASSQDVESGQETQYF	TGCGCCAGCAGCCAAGATGTGGAGTCTGGACAAGAGACCCAGTACTTC
TRBJ2-2	-	TRBV2	15	-	CATSGGVTNTGELFF	TGTGCGACCTCCGGCGGGGTAACGAACACCGGGGAGCTGTTTTTT
TRBJ2-1	-	TRBV6-2/TRBV6-3	12	-	CASSSYYNEQFF	TGTGCCAGCAGTTCCTACTACAATGAGCAGTTCTTC
TRBJ2-2	-	TRBV13	16	-	CASSFYAEPADRELFF	TGTGCCAGCAGCTTTTACGCCGAACCCGCTGACAGGGAGCTGTTTTTT
TRBJ1-1	-	TRBV19	14	-	CASSIGSGAAEAFF	TGTGCCAGTAGTATAGGGAGCGGGGCCGCTGAAGCTTTCTTT
TRBJ1-6	-	TRBV12-5	15	-	CASGLGGRGNSPLHF	TGTGCTAGTGGTTTGGGAGGCCGTGGTAATTCACCCCTCCACTTT
TRBJ1-1	-	TRBV6-1	12	-	CASSEGERGAFF	TGTGCCAGCAGTGAAGGGGAGAGGGGAGCTTTCTTT
TRBJ1-4	-	TRBV9	15	-	CASTGRGGISEKLFF	TGTGCCAGCACCGGGAGGGGGGGAATATCTGAAAAACTGTTTTTT
TRBJ2-1	-	TRBV5-6	15	-	CASSLVMQAYNEQFF	TGTGCCAGCAGCTTGGTTATGCAGGCCTACAATGAGCAGTTCTTC
TRBJ2-5	-	TRBV2	16	-	CASRAYGLRYQETQYF	TGTGCCAGCAGAGCCTATGGGCTTAGGTACCAAGAGACCCAGTACTTC
TRBJ1-3	-	TRBV18	15	-	CASFLSGNSGNTIYF	TGTGCCAGCTTCCTGTCAGGGAACTCTGGAAACACCATATATTTT
TRBJ2-6	TRBD2	TRBV4-1	16	-	CASSQGAGAGANVLTF	TGCGCCAGCAGCCAAGGAGCGGGGGCTGGGGCCAACGTCCTGACTTTC